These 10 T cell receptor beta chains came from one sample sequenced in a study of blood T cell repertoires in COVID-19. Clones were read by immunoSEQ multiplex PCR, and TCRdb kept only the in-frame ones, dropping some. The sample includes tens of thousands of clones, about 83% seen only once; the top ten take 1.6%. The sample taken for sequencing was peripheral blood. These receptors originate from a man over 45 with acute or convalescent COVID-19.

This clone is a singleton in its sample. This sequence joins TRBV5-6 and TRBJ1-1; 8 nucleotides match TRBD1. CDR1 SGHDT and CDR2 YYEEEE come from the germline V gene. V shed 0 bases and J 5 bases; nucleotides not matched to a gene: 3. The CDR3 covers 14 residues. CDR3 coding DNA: TGTGCCAGCAGCTTGGGGACAGGGACTACTGAAGCTTTCTTT. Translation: CASSLGTGTTEAFF.

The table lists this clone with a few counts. CDR3 sequence (DNA): TGTGCCAGCAGTGCACGCTCCCTAGGGGTTACCGGGGAGCTGTTTTTT. This sequence encodes CASSARSLGVTGELFF. The chain links TRBV28 to TRBJ2-2; TRBD1 might be the D (5 bases). CDR3 length: 16 amino acids. In germline, CDR1 is MDHEN, CDR2 SYDVKM. Trimming removed 5 bases at V and 5 bases at J, with 18 bases between. Full variable domain (rest looked up from reference TRBV28 and TRBJ2-2): DVKVTQSSRYLVKRTGEKVFLECVQDMDHENMFWYRQDPGLGLRLIYFSYDVKMKEKGDIPEGYSVSREKKERFSLILESASTNQTSMYLCASSARSLGVTGELFFGEGSRLTVL.

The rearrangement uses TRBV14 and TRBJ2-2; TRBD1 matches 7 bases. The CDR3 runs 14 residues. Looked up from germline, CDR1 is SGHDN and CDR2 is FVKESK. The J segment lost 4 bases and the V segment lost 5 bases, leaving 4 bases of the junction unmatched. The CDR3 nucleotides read TGTGCCAGCAGCTCCCGGACAGGCACCGGGGAGCTGTTTTTT. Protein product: CASSSRTGTGELFF.

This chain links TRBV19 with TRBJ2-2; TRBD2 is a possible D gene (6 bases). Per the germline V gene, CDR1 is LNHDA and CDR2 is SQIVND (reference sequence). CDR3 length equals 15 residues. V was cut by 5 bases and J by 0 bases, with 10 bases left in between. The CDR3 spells CASSSGTANTGELFF. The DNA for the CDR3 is TGTGCCAGTAGTTCCGGGACTGCGAACACCGGGGAGCTGTTTTTT.

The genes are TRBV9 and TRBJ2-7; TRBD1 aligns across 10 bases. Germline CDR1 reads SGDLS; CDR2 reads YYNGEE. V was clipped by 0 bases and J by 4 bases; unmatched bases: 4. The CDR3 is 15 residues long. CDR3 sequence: CASSVAGTGEYEQYF. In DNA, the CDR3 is TGTGCCAGCAGCGTAGCCGGGACAGGGGAGTACGAGCAGTACTTC. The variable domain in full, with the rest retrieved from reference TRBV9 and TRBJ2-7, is DSGVTQTPKHLITATGQRVTLRCSPRSGDLSVYWYQQSLDQGLQFLIQYYNGEERAKGNILERFSAQQFPDLHSELNLSSLELGDSALYFCASSVAGTGEYEQYFGPGTRLTVT.

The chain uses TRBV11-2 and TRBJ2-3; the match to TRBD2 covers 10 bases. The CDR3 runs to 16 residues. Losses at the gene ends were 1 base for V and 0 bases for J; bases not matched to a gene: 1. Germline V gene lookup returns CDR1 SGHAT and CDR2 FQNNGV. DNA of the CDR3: TGTGCCAGCAGCTTAGCTAGCGGGAGTAGCACAGATACGCAGTATTTT. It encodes CASSLASGSSTDTQYF.

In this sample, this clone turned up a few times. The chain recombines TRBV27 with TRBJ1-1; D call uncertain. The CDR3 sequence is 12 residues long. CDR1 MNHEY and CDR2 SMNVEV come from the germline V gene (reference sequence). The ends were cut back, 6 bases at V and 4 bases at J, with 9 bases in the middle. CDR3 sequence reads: CASSKGGTEAFF. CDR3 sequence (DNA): TGTGCCAGCAGCAAAGGAGGCACTGAAGCTTTCTTT.

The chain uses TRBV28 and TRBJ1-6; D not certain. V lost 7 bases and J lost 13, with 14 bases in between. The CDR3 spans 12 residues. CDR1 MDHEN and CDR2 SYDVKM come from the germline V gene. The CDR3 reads CASTPPRGPLHF. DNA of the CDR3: TGTGCCAGCACTCCCCCGCGAGGCCCCCTCCACTTT.

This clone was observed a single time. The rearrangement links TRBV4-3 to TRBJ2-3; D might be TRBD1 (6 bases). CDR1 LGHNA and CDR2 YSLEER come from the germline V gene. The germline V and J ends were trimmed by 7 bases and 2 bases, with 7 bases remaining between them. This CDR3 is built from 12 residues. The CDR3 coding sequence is TGCGCCAGCAAGGGGGACACAGATACGCAGTATTTT. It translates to CASKGDTDTQYF.

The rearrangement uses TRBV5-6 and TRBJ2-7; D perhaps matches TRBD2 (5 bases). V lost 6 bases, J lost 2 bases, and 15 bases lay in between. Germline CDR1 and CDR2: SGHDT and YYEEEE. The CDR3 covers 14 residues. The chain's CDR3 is CASTRQLRAYEQYF. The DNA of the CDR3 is TGTGCCAGCACCCGGCAGTTGCGGGCCTACGAGCAGTACTTC.